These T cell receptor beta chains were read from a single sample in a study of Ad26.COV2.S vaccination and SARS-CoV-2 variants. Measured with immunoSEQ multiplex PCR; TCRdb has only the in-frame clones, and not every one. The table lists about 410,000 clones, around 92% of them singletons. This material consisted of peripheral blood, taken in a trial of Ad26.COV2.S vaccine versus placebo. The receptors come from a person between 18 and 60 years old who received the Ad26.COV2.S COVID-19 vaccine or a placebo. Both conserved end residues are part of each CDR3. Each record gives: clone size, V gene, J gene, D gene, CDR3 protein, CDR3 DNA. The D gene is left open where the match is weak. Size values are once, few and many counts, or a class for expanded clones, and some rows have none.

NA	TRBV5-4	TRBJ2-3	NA	CASSLGGTRADTQYF	TGTGCCAGCAGCTTGGGGGGGACCCGAGCAGATACGCAGTATTTT
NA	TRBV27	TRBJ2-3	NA	CASSLWGTDTQYF	TGTGCCAGCAGTTTATGGGGTACAGATACGCAGTATTTT
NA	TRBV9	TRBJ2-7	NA	CASSPPGGSSYEQYF	TGTGCCAGCAGCCCCCCCGGAGGGAGCTCCTACGAGCAGTACTTC
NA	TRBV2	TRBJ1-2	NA	CASSDRDSQLYGYTF	TGTGCCAGCAGTGATCGCGACAGCCAACTCTATGGCTACACCTTC
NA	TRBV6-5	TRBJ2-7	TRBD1	CASSTGQGGYEQYF	TGTGCCAGCAGCACGGGACAGGGGGGCTACGAGCAGTACTTC
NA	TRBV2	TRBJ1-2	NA	CASSQSGALNYGYTF	TGTGCCAGCAGCCAGTCGGGGGCGTTGAACTATGGCTACACCTTC
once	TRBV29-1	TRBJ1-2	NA	CSVVTGSNYGYTF	TGCAGCGTCGTAACAGGGAGTAACTATGGCTACACCTTC
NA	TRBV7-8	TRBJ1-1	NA	CASSLGTITEAFF	TGTGCCAGCAGCTTAGGGACGATAACTGAAGCTTTCTTT
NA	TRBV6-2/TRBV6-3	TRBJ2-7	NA	CASSWVDEQYF	TGTGCCAGCAGCTGGGTGGACGAGCAGTACTTC
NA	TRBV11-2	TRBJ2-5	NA	CASSLGVSGGYQETQYF	TGTGCCAGCAGCTTAGGGGTATCGGGGGGCTACCAAGAGACCCAGTACTTC
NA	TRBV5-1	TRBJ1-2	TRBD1	CASSRDRANYGYTF	TGCGCCAGCAGCCGCGACAGGGCTAACTATGGCTACACCTTC
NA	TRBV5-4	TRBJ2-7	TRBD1	CASSLFTGGRYEQYF	TGTGCCAGCAGCCTTTTTACAGGGGGACGGTACGAGCAGTACTTC
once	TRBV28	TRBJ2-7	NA	CASSLISLRPEQYF	TGTGCCAGCAGTTTAATTTCCCTACGGCCAGAGCAGTACTTC
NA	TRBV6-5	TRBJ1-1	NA	CALTGMNTEAFF	TGTGCTCTTACTGGAATGAACACTGAAGCTTTCTTT
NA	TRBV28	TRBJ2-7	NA	CASSLLGLRPSYEQYF	TGTGCCAGCAGTTTATTGGGCCTGAGACCCTCCTACGAGCAGTACTTC
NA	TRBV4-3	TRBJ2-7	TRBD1	CASSLGQTATYEQYF	TGCGCCAGCAGCCTGGGACAGACCGCTACCTACGAGCAGTACTTC
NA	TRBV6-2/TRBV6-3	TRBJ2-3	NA	CASSSPTYTQYF	TGTGCCAGCAGTTCCCCGACTTATACGCAGTATTTT
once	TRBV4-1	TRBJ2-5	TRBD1	CASSPDRGEIQETQYF	TGCGCCAGCAGCCCGGACAGGGGGGAAATCCAAGAGACCCAGTACTTC
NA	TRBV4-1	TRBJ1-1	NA	CASSQGLNEAFF	TGCGCCAGCAGCCAGGGTCTGAATGAAGCTTTCTTT
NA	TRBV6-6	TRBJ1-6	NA	CASSYSLDSYNSPLHF	TGTGCCAGCAGTTACTCGCTGGACTCCTATAATTCACCCCTCCACTTT
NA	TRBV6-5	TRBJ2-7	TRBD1	CASSYSWTGSVYEQYF	TGTGCCAGCAGTTACTCCTGGACAGGGAGTGTCTACGAGCAGTACTTC
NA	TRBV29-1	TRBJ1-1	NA	CSVVDLLLGVNTEAFF	TGCAGCGTGGTCGATCTCCTCCTGGGAGTGAACACTGAAGCTTTCTTT
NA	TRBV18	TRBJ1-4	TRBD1	CASSQNRGREKLFF	TGTGCCAGCTCACAAAACAGGGGGCGCGAAAAACTGTTTTTT
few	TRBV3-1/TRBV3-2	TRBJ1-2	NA	CASSQDHQGAYGYTF	TGTGCCAGCAGCCAAGATCATCAGGGAGCCTATGGCTACACCTTC
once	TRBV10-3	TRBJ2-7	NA	CAISPYTASSYEQYF	TGTGCCATCAGCCCGTACACAGCAAGCTCCTACGAGCAGTACTTC
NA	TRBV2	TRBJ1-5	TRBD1	CASSLVGQVNQPQHF	TGTGCCAGCAGTCTCGTCGGACAGGTTAATCAGCCCCAGCATTTT
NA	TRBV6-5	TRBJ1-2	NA	CASSRQVRDGYTF	TGTGCCAGCAGTAGACAGGTGCGGGATGGCTACACCTTC
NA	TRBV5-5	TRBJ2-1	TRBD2	CASSLGSGGHNEQFF	TGTGCCAGCAGCTTAGGTAGCGGGGGACACAATGAGCAGTTCTTC
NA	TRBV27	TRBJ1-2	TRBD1	CASSTTTGQAANYGYTF	TGTGCCAGCAGTACTACTACGGGACAGGCAGCTAACTATGGCTACACCTTC
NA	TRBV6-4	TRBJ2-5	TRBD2	CASSDASGHRETQYF	TGTGCCAGCAGTGACGCTAGCGGGCATAGGGAGACCCAGTACTTC
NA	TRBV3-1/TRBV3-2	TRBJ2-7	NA	CATQDSPSYEQYF	TGTGCCACCCAGGACTCCCCATCTTACGAGCAGTACTTC
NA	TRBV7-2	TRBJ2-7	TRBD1	CASSLVHGVSDRGGYEQYF	TGTGCCAGCAGCTTAGTTCACGGGGTATCGGACAGGGGAGGATACGAGCAGTACTTC
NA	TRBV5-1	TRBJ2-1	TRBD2	CASSPGLGAGEQFF	TGCGCCAGCAGCCCCGGACTAGGGGCGGGTGAGCAGTTCTTC
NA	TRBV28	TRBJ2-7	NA	CASSLLGGPYEQYF	TGTGCCAGCAGTTTACTGGGGGGACCCTACGAGCAGTACTTC
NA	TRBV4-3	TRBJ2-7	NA	CASSQDSQPRAKYEQYF	TGCGCCAGCAGCCAAGATAGTCAACCGAGGGCAAAATACGAGCAGTACTTC
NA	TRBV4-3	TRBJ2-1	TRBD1	CASSQDGTVNSRNEQFF	TGCGCCAGCAGCCAAGATGGGACAGTAAATTCGCGCAATGAGCAGTTCTTC
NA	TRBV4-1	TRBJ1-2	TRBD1	CASSQVGPGQPNYGYTF	TGCGCCAGCAGCCAAGTGGGGCCGGGACAGCCTAACTATGGCTACACCTTC
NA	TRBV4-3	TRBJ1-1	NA	CASSGVLNTEAFF	TGCGCCAGCAGTGGAGTTTTAAACACTGAAGCTTTCTTT
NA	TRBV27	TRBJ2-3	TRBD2	CASSLLAALAGDTQYF	TGTGCCAGCAGTTTATTGGCTGCTCTAGCGGGAGATACGCAGTATTTT
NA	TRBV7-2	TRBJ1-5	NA	CASSLAGTQSNQPQHF	TGTGCCAGCAGCTTAGCCGGGACTCAGAGCAATCAGCCCCAGCATTTT
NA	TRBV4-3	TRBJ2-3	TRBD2	CASSLRGSGGSGDTQYF	TGCGCCAGCAGCCTGCGTGGGAGCGGGGGATCAGGAGATACGCAGTATTTT
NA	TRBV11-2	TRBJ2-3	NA	CASSFDFGDTQYF	TGTGCCAGCAGCTTTGACTTTGGAGATACGCAGTATTTT
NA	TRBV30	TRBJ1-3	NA	CAWRGGSGNTIYF	TGTGCCTGGAGGGGGGGGTCTGGAAACACCATATATTTT
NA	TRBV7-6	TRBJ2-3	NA	CASSEPPADTQYF	TGTGCCAGCAGCGAGCCGCCTGCAGATACGCAGTATTTT
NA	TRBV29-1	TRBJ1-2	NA	CSVEAAGRNYGYTF	TGCAGCGTTGAAGCGGCAGGGAGAAACTATGGCTACACCTTC
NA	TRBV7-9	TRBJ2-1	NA	CASSKRGSVSYNEQFF	TGTGCCAGCAGCAAGAGGGGTTCGGTCTCCTACAATGAGCAGTTCTTC
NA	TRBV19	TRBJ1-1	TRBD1	CASTATGGYTEAFF	TGTGCCAGTACCGCGACAGGGGGGTACACTGAAGCTTTCTTT
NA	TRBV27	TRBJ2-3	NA	CASSLVLGGGTDTQYF	TGTGCCAGCAGTTTAGTTTTGGGGGGCGGCACAGATACGCAGTATTTT
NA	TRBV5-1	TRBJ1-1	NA	CASSLAFGQGGEAFF	TGCGCCAGCAGCTTGGCCTTTGGGCAGGGAGGGGAAGCTTTCTTT
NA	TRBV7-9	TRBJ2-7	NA	CASSLGGPYEQYF	TGTGCCAGCAGCTTAGGGGGGCCCTACGAGCAGTACTTC
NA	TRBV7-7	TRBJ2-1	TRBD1	CASSPPGTGRVISYNEQFF	TGTGCCAGCAGCCCTCCGGGGACAGGGCGCGTAATCTCCTACAATGAGCAGTTCTTC
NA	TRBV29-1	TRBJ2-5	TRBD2	CSVLTSSGGGETQYF	TGCAGCGTGTTAACTTCTAGCGGGGGGGGAGAGACCCAGTACTTC